This T cell receptor (beta chain) was documented in a study of T-cell reconstitution after alpha-beta-depleted transplantation in children. As it was prepared, the TCRbeta library received unique molecular identifiers. TCRdb itself ran the PCR reads through MiXCR, one entry per CDR3 protein. In the table there are 580,000 or so distinct CDR3 sequences, more than 20% of which are singletons. Losses at the gene ends were 4 bases for V and 2 bases for J; bases not matched to a gene: 1. The CDR3 totals 14 residues. Germline assignment: CDR1 MNHEY and CDR2 SVGAGI. The origin of this receptor is a boy less than two years old who had a stem cell transplant for acute myeloid leukemia, so the T cells may come from the graft donor. The V gene is TRBV6-5, the J gene TRBJ2-3, with 9 bases fitting TRBD1. The starting material was PBMCs, mostly from graft donor cells, obtained 360 days after TCRalphabeta/CD19-depleted stem cell transplant. The CDR3 loop is CASSWDRVTDTQYF. As DNA, the CDR3 is TGTGCCAGCAGTTGGGACAGGGTCACAGATACGCAGTATTTT.